The 22 T cell receptor beta chains in this list originate from one sample, sequenced in a study of cytomegalovirus exposure and HLA in healthy donors. The PCR had 60 Vbeta and 13 Jbeta primers. Sequencing was performed with immunoSEQ multiplex PCR; in TCRdb, only in-frame clones are kept and a portion is missing. The table records about 160,000 clones, 80% of them present only once. The specimen sequenced was PBMCs. The source of these receptors is a woman between 45 and 65 years old in good health and CMV-seronegative.

This sequence joins TRBV27 and TRBJ1-5, with 7 bases that match TRBD1. The CDR3 sequence is 16 residues long. J lost 1 base, V lost 6 bases, and 9 bases had no gene match. CDR1 is MNHEY and CDR2 is SMNVEV in the germline V gene (reference sequence). CDR3 amino acids: CASSRLRGQSNQPQHF. The CDR3 DNA follows: TGTGCCAGCAGCCGCCTCCGGGGACAGAGCAATCAGCCCCAGCATTTT.

The chain uses TRBV5-1 and TRBJ2-3; possible D gene TRBD1, 5 bases. The CDR3 contains 16 residues. Germline CDR1 is SGHRS and CDR2 is YFSETQ. With 2 bases removed from V and 1 base from J, the gap between germline ends came to 14 bases. CDR3 coding DNA: TGCGCCAGCAGCTTCCGCCAGGGTGGAGGCACAGATACGCAGTATTTT. Protein: CASSFRQGGGTDTQYF.

V gene TRBV28 combines with J gene TRBJ2-7; possibly TRBD1 for D (5 bases). Trimming left V 6 bases short and J 3 bases short, with 12 bases between. This CDR3 is built from 13 residues. Germline-derived CDR1 and CDR2 are MDHEN and SYDVKM. The CDR3 region is CASRPGILYEQYF. In nucleotides, the CDR3 is TGTGCCAGCAGACCAGGGATACTCTACGAGCAGTACTTC. The complete variable domain, with remaining parts taken from reference TRBV28 and TRBJ2-7, reads DVKVTQSSRYLVKRTGEKVFLECVQDMDHENMFWYRQDPGLGLRLIYFSYDVKMKEKGDIPEGYSVSREKKERFSLILESASTNQTSMYLCASRPGILYEQYFGPGTRLTVT.

The chain uses TRBV18 and TRBJ1-5; 9 nucleotides agree with TRBD1. V lost 5 bases to trimming and J lost 6 bases; unmatched junction nucleotides: 2. The length of the CDR3 is 13 residues. CDR1 is KGHSH, CDR2 LQKENI, per germline. The CDR3 loop is CASSATGGQPQHF. CDR3 nucleotides: TGTGCCAGCTCAGCGACAGGGGGTCAGCCCCAGCATTTT.

The chain recombines TRBV30 with TRBJ2-5; 8 nucleotides agree with TRBD1. The V gene's germline CDR1 is GTSNPN and CDR2 SVGIG (reference sequence). V trimming: 0 bases; J trimming: 5 bases; junction bases outside the gene matches: 5. The CDR3 is 14 amino acids. The chain's CDR3 is CAWSVLRGLETQYF. In nucleotides, the CDR3 is TGTGCCTGGAGTGTCCTCAGGGGGCTGGAGACCCAGTACTTC.

The V call is TRBV2, the J call TRBJ1-6; D is uncertain. In germline, CDR1 is SNHLY, CDR2 FYNNEI. The CDR3 totals 16 residues. V gave up 5 bases and J gave up 10 bases, with 21 bases separating them. The CDR3 DNA reads as TGTGCCAGCAGTCAGGTTCGGGCCTCAACGGGATCACCCCTCCACTTT. Its translation is CASSQVRASTGSPLHF.

This chain joins TRBV6-6 and TRBJ2-2, with 8 bases aligning to TRBD1. This CDR3 comprises 13 residues. The germline CDR1 and CDR2 sequences are MNHNY and SVGAGI (reference sequence). The V gene end was trimmed by 6 bases and the J gene end by 6 bases; junction bases not matched to a gene: 3. The chain's CDR3 is CASRDRAAGELFF. In nucleotides, the CDR3 is TGTGCCAGCAGGGACAGGGCGGCCGGGGAGCTGTTTTTT.

The sample holds one count of this clone. The gene calls are TRBV6-1 and TRBJ2-5; 9 bases map to TRBD2. The CDR3 totals 15 residues. J was trimmed by 6 bases and V by 1 base; bases with no gene match: 6. The germline V gene encodes CDR1 MNHNS and CDR2 SASEGT. The CDR3 DNA sequence: TGTGCCAGCAGTGAAGAAGGTAGCGGGAGCAAGACCCAGTACTTC. Encoded protein: CASSEEGSGSKTQYF.

The chain joins TRBV9 to TRBJ1-1; D not resolved. V gave up 0 bases and J gave up 1 base, with 7 bases separating them. The CDR3 loop spans 14 amino acids. Germline V gene sequence: CDR1 SGDLS, CDR2 YYNGEE. The CDR3 loop reads CASSVDGGNTEAFF. The DNA for the CDR3 is TGTGCCAGCAGCGTAGATGGAGGGAACACTGAAGCTTTCTTT. Full variable domain (rest looked up from reference TRBV9 and TRBJ1-1): DSGVTQTPKHLITATGQRVTLRCSPRSGDLSVYWYQQSLDQGLQFLIQYYNGEERAKGNILERFSAQQFPDLHSELNLSSLELGDSALYFCASSVDGGNTEAFFGQGTRLTVV.

This clone appeared once. The chain couples TRBV28 to TRBJ1-5; possibly TRBD1 for D (6 bases). This CDR3 is built from 15 residues. Germline lookup yields CDR1 MDHEN and CDR2 SYDVKM. V shed 3 bases and J shed 5 bases, with 14 bases lying between them. The CDR3 nucleotides are TGTGCCAGCAGTTTCGGGGGGCGTGGATATCAGCCCCAGCATTTT. Translation: CASSFGGRGYQPQHF.

CDR3 nucleotide sequence: TGTGCCAGCAGCTCTACAAAGAAAGCTAACCCGGGAGAACAAGAGACCCAGTACTTC. This codes for CASSSTKKANPGEQETQYF. The chain links TRBV7-8 to TRBJ2-5; tentative D call: TRBD2 (6 bases). V was cut by 4 bases and J by 2 bases, with 26 bases left in between. This CDR3 comprises 19 residues. Germline CDR1 and CDR2: SGHVS and FQNEAQ.

The rearrangement links TRBV2 to TRBJ1-2; maybe TRBD1 (6 bases). The CDR3 covers 15 residues. Trimming cost V 7 bases and J 4 bases, with 19 bases left between them. CDR1 is SNHLY, CDR2 FYNNEI, per germline. CDR3 nucleotide sequence: TGTGCCAGCACCAAAGGACAGCCGAATTCCTATGGCTACACCTTC. It codes for CASTKGQPNSYGYTF.

The sample holds a few counts of this clone. V usage is TRBV6-5 and J usage is TRBJ1-4; D gene ambiguous. The CDR3 length is 13 residues. CDR1 is MNHEY, CDR2 SVGAGI, per germline. V lost 6 bases and J lost 4, with 9 bases in between. Here the CDR3 reads CASRSSFNEKLFF. CDR3 DNA sequence: TGTGCCAGCAGGAGTAGCTTTAATGAAAAACTGTTTTTT.

The chain has TRBV4-1 and TRBJ1-1; a possible D gene is TRBD1 (5 bases). V lost 1 base and J 4 bases, leaving 10 bases between the germline ends. The V gene's germline CDR1 is MGHRA and CDR2 YSYEKL. The CDR3 totals 14 residues. Written as DNA, the CDR3 is TGCGCCAGCAGCCAAGTCCGCGGGACCACTGAAGCTTTCTTT. It yields the protein CASSQVRGTTEAFF.

J is TRBJ1-1 and V is TRBV5-1; D unclear. From germline, CDR1 is SGHRS and CDR2 YFSETQ. The V end was cut by 3 bases, the J end by 0 bases, with 6 bases between. The length of the CDR3 is 13 residues. CDR3 amino acids: CASSWRMNTEAFF. The CDR3 DNA is TGCGCCAGCAGCTGGAGGATGAACACTGAAGCTTTCTTT.

The chain couples TRBV18 to TRBJ2-7, with 10 bases lining up with TRBD2. V trimming: 2 bases; J trimming: 6 bases; junction bases outside the gene matches: 7. Germline loops: CDR1 KGHSH, CDR2 LQKENI. The CDR3 consists of 15 residues. The CDR3 reads CASSPGGASGGEQYF. The CDR3 coding sequence is TGTGCCAGCTCACCAGGTGGGGCTAGCGGGGGCGAGCAGTACTTC.

The gene calls are TRBV4-3 and TRBJ1-1; 8 bases match TRBD1. This CDR3 region has 13 residues. Germline CDR1 LGHNA, CDR2 YSLEER. Germline trimming cut 4 bases from V and 5 bases from J; bases unmatched to any gene: 3. The CDR3 DNA sequence: TGCGCCAGCAGCCCCGGGACAGGAACTGAAGCTTTCTTT. Translation: CASSPGTGTEAFF.

This chain connects TRBV5-1 to TRBJ2-7, with D possibly matching TRBD2 (5 bases). Germline CDR1 reads SGHRS; CDR2 reads YFSETQ. The CDR3 runs 14 residues. Trimming left V 0 bases short and J 1 base short, with 8 bases between. In DNA form, the CDR3 reads TGCGCCAGCAGCTTGGTGGGAGCTTCCTACGAGCAGTACTTC. Translated, it gives CASSLVGASYEQYF.

The chain joins TRBV7-2 to TRBJ1-6, with 9 bases aligning to TRBD1. The length of the CDR3 is 14 residues. Trimming removed 7 bases from V and 9 bases from J; junction bases left unmatched: 7. Germline CDR1 SGHTA, CDR2 FQGNSA. The CDR3 here is CASTLDRGFSPLHF. In DNA, the CDR3 is TGTGCCAGCACCTTGGACAGGGGATTTTCACCCCTCCACTTT. Full variable domain (rest looked up from reference TRBV7-2 and TRBJ1-6): GAGVSQSPSNKVTEKGKDVELRCDPISGHTALYWYRQSLGQGLEFLIYFQGNSAPDKSGLPSDRFSAERTGGSVSTLTIQRTQQEDSAVYLCASTLDRGFSPLHFGNGTRLTVT.

This chain connects TRBV7-9 to TRBJ2-7; 7 bases fit TRBD2. There are 15 residues in the CDR3. The germline gives CDR1 SEHNR, CDR2 FQNEAQ (reference sequence). Trimming removed 4 bases from V and 3 bases from J; junction bases left unmatched: 9. The CDR3 region has the DNA TGTGCCAGCAGCTCTACTAGCGTCGGGGACTACGAGCAGTACTTC. This translates into CASSSTSVGDYEQYF.

There are a few counts of this clone. V and J are TRBV4-1 and TRBJ2-1; 12 bases match TRBD2. The CDR3 length is 17 residues. The germline gives CDR1 MGHRA, CDR2 YSYEKL. The J segment lost 9 bases and the V segment lost 0 bases, leaving 9 bases of the junction unmatched. This chain's CDR3 is CASSQEGGLAGYGEQFF. The CDR3 DNA is TGCGCCAGCAGCCAAGAAGGAGGACTAGCGGGATACGGTGAGCAGTTCTTC.

The chain joins TRBV7-2 to TRBJ1-6, with a weak D call TRBD1 (5 bases). There are 14 residues in the CDR3. Germline V gives CDR1 SGHTA, CDR2 FQGNSA. Trimming pared 2 bases from V and 7 bases from J, leaving 9 bases between. CDR3 coding DNA: TGTGCCAGCAGCTTAACAGGCATGAATTCACCCCTCCACTTT. This sequence encodes CASSLTGMNSPLHF.